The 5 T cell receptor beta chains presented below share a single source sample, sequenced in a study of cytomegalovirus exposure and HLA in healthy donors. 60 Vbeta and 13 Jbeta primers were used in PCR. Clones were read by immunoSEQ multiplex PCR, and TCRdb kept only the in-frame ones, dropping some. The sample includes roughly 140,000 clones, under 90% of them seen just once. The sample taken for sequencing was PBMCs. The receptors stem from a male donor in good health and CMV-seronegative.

The CDR3 sequence: CASSDPGQRTDTQYF. The CDR3 DNA sequence: TGTGCCAGCAGTGATCCGGGACAGCGCACAGATACGCAGTATTTT. The chain uses TRBV25-1 and TRBJ2-3; 7 nucleotides match TRBD1. This CDR3 has 15 amino acids. Germline loops: CDR1 MGHDK, CDR2 SYGVNS. V was pared by 3 bases and J by 1 base, with 4 bases of the junction left unmatched. Based on the CDR3 plus reference TRBV25-1 and TRBJ2-3, the full variable domain is EADIYQTPRYLVIGTGKKITLECSQTMGHDKMYWYQQDPGMELHLIHYSYGVNSTEKGDLSSESTVSRIRTEHFPLTLESARPSHTSQYLCASSDPGQRTDTQYFGPGTRLTVL.

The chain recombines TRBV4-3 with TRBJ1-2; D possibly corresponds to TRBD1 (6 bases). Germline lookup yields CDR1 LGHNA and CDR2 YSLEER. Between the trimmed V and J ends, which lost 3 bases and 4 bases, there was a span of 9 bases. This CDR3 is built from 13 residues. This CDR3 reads CASSQDSVYGYTF. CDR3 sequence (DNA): TGCGCCAGCAGCCAGGACAGTGTCTATGGCTACACCTTC.

The chain's CDR3 is CASRADGQGSTEAFF. In DNA form, the CDR3 reads TGCGCCAGCAGAGCCGACGGCCAGGGCTCCACTGAAGCTTTCTTT. The genes are TRBV5-1 and TRBJ1-1; D might be TRBD1 (5 bases). The V gene lost 5 bases and the J gene lost 4 bases, with 18 bases spanning the gap. The CDR3 consists of 15 residues. Germline-derived CDR1 and CDR2 are SGHRS and YFSETQ.

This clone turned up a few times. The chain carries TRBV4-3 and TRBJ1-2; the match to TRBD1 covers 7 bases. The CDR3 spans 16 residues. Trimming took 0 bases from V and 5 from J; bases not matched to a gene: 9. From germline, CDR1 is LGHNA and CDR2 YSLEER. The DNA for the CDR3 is TGCGCCAGCAGCCAAGATCAATCGGGACAGACATATGGCTACACCTTC. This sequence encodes CASSQDQSGQTYGYTF.

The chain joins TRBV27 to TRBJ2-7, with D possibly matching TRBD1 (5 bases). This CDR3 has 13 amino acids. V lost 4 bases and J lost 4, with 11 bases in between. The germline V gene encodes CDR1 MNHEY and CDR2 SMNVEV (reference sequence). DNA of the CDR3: TGTGCCAGCAGTTGGGGCCCTGGTTACGAGCAGTACTTC. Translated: CASSWGPGYEQYF.